What follows is one TCR beta chain and its context. Its specific antigen is unknown. The input lacks base qualities; no much larger clone sits a single base away. Each collaborating institution followed its own protocols to collect whole blood in K2EDTA tubes. For TCRbeta analysis, collaborator samples were shipped as frozen whole blood, as isolated PBMCs, or as DNA extracted from either sample type. CDR1 and CDR2, looked up from the germline V gene, are MDHEN and SYDVKM. V lost 2 bases and J lost 7 bases, and the count of bases not matched to a germline gene is 10. The CDR3, from cysteine to phenylalanine, totals 17 residues. Solely the CDR3 DNA is kept, with 51 bases framed from the first base. The sample comes from a study of blood T cell repertoires in COVID-19 (dated by TCRdb to the early 2020s). About the full investigation: Samples covering the acute and convalescent phases of COVID-19 were provided by collaborators in the United States, Italy and Spain. Sample metadata almost always included a de-identified subject ID, COVID-19 status, age in years and sex. The material from the prospective study consisted of cDNA or gDNA derived from T cells, B-cell-depleted T cells, or PBMCs. The samples were drawn from two sources: the first 160 participants of the ongoing ImmuneRACE study, and over 1,000 subjects contributed by 6 global collaborators. Where available, HLA class I and class II types were taken from metadata supplied by the sample provider and were not determined by assay-based typing. Subjects who had been exposed to COVID-19, were actively infected with it, or had recovered from it provided the deeply sampled blood TCRbeta repertoires that made up the dataset. The repertoires were made available in a free public database intended to serve as a resource for research on the immune response to SARS-CoV-2. What the authors observed across the whole study: Clinical and demographic metadata were provided uncurated, with the amount varying by source and participant.

TCRbeta CDR3 regions were amplified from genomic DNA using the immunoSEQ Assay, a bias-controlled multiplex PCR. The study's own analysis went as follows. The number of nucleated cells in each sample was estimated from the amplification of reference gene primers within the assay. Sequence reads were collapsed and filtered to measure the absolute abundance of every unique TCRbeta CDR3 rearrangement. For each sample, productive Simpson clonality was calculated by taking the square root of Simpson's diversity index across productive rearrangements. TCRdb provides this immuneACCESS table in a form limited to in-frame rearrangements. Some clones are lacking; in checked studies, under half of them reflect an unresolved V gene, and why the rest are absent is not known. V and J calls and clone size are given by that table; D and trimming were obtained from the DNA. For this sample the table gives about 190,000 clones, of which about 86% were detected only once. The ten most abundant clones make up 2.5% to 3.5% of the sample.

The receptor's source is a woman in her twenties or thirties with active or convalescent COVID-19. The chain joins TRBV28 to TRBJ1-3; TRBD1 lines up with 11 middle nucleotides. Sequencing was performed on peripheral blood. The CDR3 has the sequence CASSLPGTGGLVNTIYF. In nucleotides, the sequence is TGTGCCAGCAGTTTACCCGGGACAGGGGGGCTCGTGAACACCATATATTTT.